What follows are 18 T cell receptor beta chains derived from one specimen sequenced in a study of human T cells and chemical hapten exposure. TCRdb redid the calling of the RACE reads with MiXCR, one entry per CDR3 protein. Here the sample spans 40,000 or so distinct CDR3 sequences, about 10% being singletons. Time point in this sample: pre-sensitization, week 0. The treatment is: therapeutic diphenylcyclopropenone sensitization with weekly scalp DPC. Sequenced here: whole blood, sampled in connection with sensitization to the hapten diphenylcyclopropenone (DPC). The receptors stem from a man aged 30 to 45 with alopecia areata. Some clones in this sample may be carry-over from other donors' samples.

The gene calls are TRBV11-3 and TRBJ2-3; D not resolved. V dropped 3 bases and J dropped 0 bases, with 10 bases sitting between them. The CDR3 has 15 amino acids. The V gene's germline CDR1 is SGHNT and CDR2 YENEEA. The CDR3 DNA follows: TGTGCCAGCAGCTTCTCCGCAACTAGCACAGATACGCAGTATTTT. Translating gives CASSFSATSTDTQYF.

This clonotype has just a few counts. The chain joins TRBV6-1 to TRBJ2-4; D is ambiguous. The V and J ends lost 1 base and 0 bases respectively, with 4 bases between them. The CDR3 runs to 14 residues. Germline V gene data show CDR1 as MNHNS and CDR2 as SASEGT. DNA for the CDR3: TGTGCCAGCAGTGAAGTGGGAGCCAAAAACATTCAGTACTTC. This encodes CASSEVGAKNIQYF.

The gene calls are TRBV29-1 and TRBJ1-2, with 12 bases fitting TRBD1. Germline V gives CDR1 SQVTM, CDR2 ANQGSEA. The CDR3 length is 14 residues. Trimming took 4 bases from V and 7 from J; bases not matched to a gene: 7. CDR3 residues: CSVAPGQGARGYTF. In DNA form, the CDR3 reads TGCAGCGTTGCGCCGGGACAGGGGGCGCGTGGCTACACCTTC.

This clonotype has a count of ten or more. The chain links TRBV7-9 to TRBJ2-1; the D is unclear. This CDR3 is 17 amino acids long. CDR1 and CDR2 (germline): SEHNR, FQNEAQ (reference sequence). V lost 3 bases and J 0 bases, leaving 15 bases between the germline ends. CDR3 coding DNA: TGTGCCAGCAGCTTTGGCGGTACTGTTTACTCCTACAATGAGCAGTTCTTC. Translated: CASSFGGTVYSYNEQFF.

There are many counts of this clonotype. The chain has TRBV20-1 and TRBJ2-3, with 11 bases that match TRBD2. V lost 4 bases, J lost 2 bases, and 5 bases stayed unmatched. Per germline, CDR1 DFQATT and CDR2 SNEGSKA (reference sequence). The CDR3 contains 15 residues. CDR3 nucleotides: TGCAGTGCTAAAGGGACTAGCGGATTCACAGATACGCAGTATTTT. It yields the protein CSAKGTSGFTDTQYF.

This clonotype was detected ten times or more. The chain is built from TRBV5-1 and TRBJ2-4; D perhaps matches TRBD1 (5 bases). The V gene lost 0 bases and the J gene lost 3 bases, with 10 bases spanning the gap. This CDR3 is built from 15 residues. CDR1 is SGHRS and CDR2 is YFSETQ in the germline V gene. The CDR3 sequence is CASSLAGFGKNIQYF. The CDR3 DNA follows: TGCGCCAGCAGCTTGGCAGGGTTTGGCAAAAACATTCAGTACTTC.

In its sample, this clonotype was seen many times. The chain has TRBV7-6 and TRBJ2-2; a possible D gene is TRBD2 (7 bases). The germline gives CDR1 SGHVS, CDR2 FNYEAQ. V lost 2 bases and J lost 6, with 16 bases in between. The CDR3 extends over 16 amino acids. The CDR3 region has the DNA TGTGCCAGCAGCTTAAGGGCCGGGGGGCGCGCCGGGGAGCTGTTTTTT. Protein: CASSLRAGGRAGELFF.

In its sample, this clonotype was seen many times. The chain combines TRBV11-3 with TRBJ2-5, with D perhaps TRBD1 (5 bases). This CDR3 spans 19 amino acids. Trimming shortened V by 5 bases and J by 3 bases, and 28 bases separated the two germline ends. Germline CDR1 SGHNT, CDR2 YENEEA. The CDR3 region has the DNA TGTGCCAGCAGCGACAGACCTCTTTGGCGGCCTGGGATGAAAGAGACCCAGTACTTC. Its protein product is CASSDRPLWRPGMKETQYF.

The table lists this clonotype with many counts. The chain carries TRBV28 and TRBJ1-2; 7 bases fit TRBD1. The CDR3 loop spans 13 amino acids. With V trimmed by 5 bases and J by 3 bases, 3 bases remained unmatched. Germline V gene lookup returns CDR1 MDHEN and CDR2 SYDVKM. The CDR3 DNA sequence: TGTGCCAGCAGTGTGACAGGGCACTATGGCTACACCTTC. Protein sequence: CASSVTGHYGYTF.

This clonotype showed up many times. The chain links TRBV12-3 or TRBV12-4 to TRBJ2-7, with D maybe TRBD2 (5 bases). Trimming left V 1 base short and J 5 bases short, with 15 bases between. The length of the CDR3 is 15 residues. The CDR3 DNA reads TGTGCCAGCAGTTTAGGGACTCTTTGGTTCGACGAGCAGTACGTC. This translates into CASSLGTLWFDEQYV.

This clonotype was seen a few times. V gene TRBV12-3 or TRBV12-4 combines with J gene TRBJ2-1, with D possibly being TRBD2 (5 bases). The length of the CDR3 is 15 residues. Trimming took 5 bases from V and 0 from J, leaving 11 bases between them. Here the CDR3 DNA reads TGTGCCAGCAGTGTAGACGGGAACTCCTACAATGAGCAGTTCTTC. Its translation: CASSVDGNSYNEQFF.

This clonotype was counted ten times or more. The chain couples TRBV5-1 to TRBJ2-7; the match to TRBD1 covers 7 bases. The V segment lost 0 bases and the J segment 4 bases; nucleotides outside the gene matches: 4. Germline lookup yields CDR1 SGHRS and CDR2 YFSETQ. The CDR3 totals 14 residues. The chain's CDR3 is CASSLDGRGYEQYV. Here the CDR3 DNA reads TGCGCCAGCAGCTTGGACGGCAGGGGGTACGAGCAGTACGTC.

The sample holds a few counts of this clonotype. The chain has TRBV20-1 and TRBJ2-1; D is unresolved. The CDR3 runs 14 residues. The V gene lost 5 bases and the J gene lost 4 bases, with 15 bases spanning the gap. Germline V gives CDR1 DFQATT, CDR2 SNEGSKA (reference sequence). The chain's CDR3 is CSASGTSSYNEQFF. For the CDR3, the DNA is TGCAGTGCTTCTGGAACATCATCATACAATGAGCAGTTCTTC.

CDR3 sequence: CSAGTGDQPQHF. The CDR3 DNA reads as TGCAGCGCCGGGACAGGGGACCAGCCCCAGCATTTT. The chain carries TRBV29-1 and TRBJ1-5, with 10 bases lining up with TRBD1. The germline V gene encodes CDR1 SQVTM and CDR2 ANQGSEA. The CDR3 runs 12 residues. After removal of 7 bases from V and 7 bases from J, the junction contained 4 bases not matched to a gene.

V gene TRBV7-3 combines with J gene TRBJ2-5; D possibly corresponds to TRBD2 (6 bases). V dropped 1 base and J dropped 0 bases, with 15 bases sitting between them. CDR1 is SGHTA and CDR2 is FQGTGA in the germline V gene. The CDR3 consists of 17 residues. The CDR3 nucleotides read TGTGCCAGCAGCTTAAAGCACGGGAGTCGAAACCAAGAGACCCAGTACTTC. It translates to CASSLKHGSRNQETQYF.

The table lists this clonotype with many counts. The rearrangement joins TRBV18 to TRBJ1-1, with D perhaps TRBD1 (5 bases). The germline V gene encodes CDR1 KGHSH and CDR2 LQKENI. Trimming took off 3 bases at V and 8 bases at J, with 13 bases between the two ends. This CDR3 contains 13 residues. In DNA, the CDR3 is TGTGCCAGCTCACCTGGCCTGGAGGGGGAAGCTTTCTTT. Protein product: CASSPGLEGEAFF. The variable domain in full, with the rest retrieved from reference TRBV18 and TRBJ1-1, is NAGVMQNPRHLVRRRGQEARLRCSPMKGHSHVYWYRQLPEEGLKFMVYLQKENIIDESGMPKERFSAEFPKEGPSILRIQQVVRGDSAAYFCASSPGLEGEAFFGQGTRLTVV.

This clonotype was recorded many times. The V call is TRBV6-2 or TRBV6-3, the J call TRBJ1-2; D is unclear. The germline CDR1 and CDR2 sequences are MNHEY and SVGEGT. Deletions cut 5 bases from V and 10 bases from J, with 17 bases between. The CDR3 loop spans 13 amino acids. CDR3 DNA: TGTGCCAGCAGTCGCGGGTCCACCCCTGTCTACACCTTC. Protein: CASSRGSTPVYTF.

This chain connects TRBV27 to TRBJ2-2; TRBD2 agrees at 9 bases. Germline trimming cut 4 bases from V and 6 bases from J; bases unmatched to any gene: 15. Germline CDR1 MNHEY, CDR2 SMNVEV (reference sequence). The CDR3 is 18 residues long. The CDR3 region has the DNA TGTGCCAGCAGTTCGCCCGGCCTAGCGGGGCCGGGGGCCGGGGAGCTGTTTTTT. Translated: CASSSPGLAGPGAGELFF.